This T cell receptor beta chain was captured by sequencing in a study of identical twins (dated by TCRdb to the mid-2010s). Notes on the research overall: To test whether fetal clonotypes persist, this study deep-sequenced TCR alpha and beta repertoires from monozygotic twins, from unrelated adults of various ages, and from cord blood. To rule out contamination, replicate twin experiments were performed at different times with different library preparation protocols. Study-wide conclusions, independent of this receptor: Fewer insertions were carried by abundant cord blood beta clonotypes, a similar but weaker trend appeared in young adult naive repertoires, and no such trend appeared in memory repertoires. In monozygotic twins, out-of-frame TCR alpha sharing was systematically underestimated by recombination models, although the models agreed with sharing between unrelated individuals. Out-of-frame TCR alpha sequences shared between twins showed an excess of low generation-probability sequences compared with coincidental sharing between unrelated individuals. Because the same donors could not be followed over many years, conclusions were based on cross-sectional statistical analysis. The excess sharing between twins in beta out-of-frame sequences was weaker because fewer shared sequences reduced the signal-to-noise ratio. Invariant T cells such as MAIT and iNKT could partly confound zero-insertion analyses, although diverse VJ usage argued against such confounding for most clonotypes.

Every donor was a healthy Caucasian. The researchers also sequenced three unrelated adults who were not twins: a male aged 18 to 30, a male aged 50 to 59, and a female aged 50 to 59. Miltenyi CD45RO+ enrichment and human naive T-cell isolation kits were used to isolate memory (CD45RO+) and naive T cells from PBMC. Library generation was performed with 5' RACE. Sequencer: Illumina HiSeq 2000. Template switching added a universal primer binding site, and the final cDNA carried a unique molecular identifier that allowed TCR cDNA molecules to be counted accurately. First-strand cDNA for TCR alpha and beta chains was synthesized from specific primers in the conserved constant-segment region. To control for contamination, every cDNA library carried two barcodes: a SMART-Mk sample barcode plus Illumina barcodes. Two successive PCR steps introduced TruSeq adapter sequences along with Illumina sample barcodes. Sequencing of the TCR alpha and beta cDNA libraries was done on the Illumina HiSeq platform using custom primers. The original pipeline was this. Unique molecular identifiers were extracted from raw reads with MiGEC, and CDR3 positions were determined with MiXCR. For each individual, recombination models were inferred using an EM algorithm with the repgenHMM and IGoR tools. Shared clonotype analysis was performed with the tcR package in R, normalizing sharing by the product of cloneset sizes. To study raw recombination free of thymic and clonal selection effects, out-of-frame nonproductive sequences were analyzed. TCRdb itself trimmed the public reads at Q25 with fastp, ran MiXCR and retained productive beta chains. Identical CDR3 protein sequences are pooled into one entry, listed with their most common genes and DNA. Here the V and J calls rest on TCRdb's processing, not on the authors' analysis. The sample table records around 670,000 distinct CDR3 sequences; 5.5% to 6.5% of these occur just once. 1.5% to 2% of the sample rests with the top ten.

The table lists this clonotype with many counts. This clone's antigen is unknown. Qualities for individual bases were not recorded, and no much larger clone is one base off. The sequenced material came from naive T cells sorted from blood. In light of the paper, this sample's cell subset or site label describes: cells isolated with a human naive T-cell isolation kit. The receptor was derived from a man between 18 and 35 years old in good health.

The CDR3 in this case is CASSVNRNYGYTF. The DNA reads TGCGCCAGCAGCGTCAATCGGAACTATGGCTACACCTTC. The rearranged segments are TRBV5-1 and TRBJ1-2; the D gene identity is not certain. CDR1 and CDR2, per the germline V gene, are SGHRS and YFSETQ. V sheds 4 bases and J sheds 2 bases, leaving 9 bases between their ends. Including cysteine and phenylalanine, the CDR3 has 13 amino acids. This entry keeps only the CDR3 DNA: 39 bases, framed from base 1. Joined to the reference TRBV5-1 and TRBJ1-2 proteins, this CDR3 gives the full variable domain: KAGVTQTPRYLIKTRGQQVTLSCSPISGHRSVSWYQQTPGQGLQFLFEYFSETQRNKGNFPGRFSGRQFSNSRSEMNVSTLELGDSALYLCASSVNRNYGYTFGSGTRLTVV.